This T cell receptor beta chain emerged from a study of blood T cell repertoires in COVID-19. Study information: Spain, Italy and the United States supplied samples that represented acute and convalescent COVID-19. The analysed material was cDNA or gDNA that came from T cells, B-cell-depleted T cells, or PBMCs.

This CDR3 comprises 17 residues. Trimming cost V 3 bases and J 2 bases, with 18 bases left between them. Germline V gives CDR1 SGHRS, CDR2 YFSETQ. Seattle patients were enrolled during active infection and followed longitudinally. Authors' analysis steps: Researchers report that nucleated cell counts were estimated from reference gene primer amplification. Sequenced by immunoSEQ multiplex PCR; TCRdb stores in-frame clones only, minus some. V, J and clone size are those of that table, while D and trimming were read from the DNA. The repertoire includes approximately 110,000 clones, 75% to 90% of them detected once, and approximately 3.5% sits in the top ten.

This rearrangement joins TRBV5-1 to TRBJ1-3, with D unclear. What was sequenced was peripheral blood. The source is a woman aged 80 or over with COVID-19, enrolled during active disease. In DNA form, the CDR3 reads TGCGCCAGCAGCTCTCCCGCGGCGGATCTTACTGGAAACACCATATATTTT. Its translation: CASSSPAADLTGNTIYF.